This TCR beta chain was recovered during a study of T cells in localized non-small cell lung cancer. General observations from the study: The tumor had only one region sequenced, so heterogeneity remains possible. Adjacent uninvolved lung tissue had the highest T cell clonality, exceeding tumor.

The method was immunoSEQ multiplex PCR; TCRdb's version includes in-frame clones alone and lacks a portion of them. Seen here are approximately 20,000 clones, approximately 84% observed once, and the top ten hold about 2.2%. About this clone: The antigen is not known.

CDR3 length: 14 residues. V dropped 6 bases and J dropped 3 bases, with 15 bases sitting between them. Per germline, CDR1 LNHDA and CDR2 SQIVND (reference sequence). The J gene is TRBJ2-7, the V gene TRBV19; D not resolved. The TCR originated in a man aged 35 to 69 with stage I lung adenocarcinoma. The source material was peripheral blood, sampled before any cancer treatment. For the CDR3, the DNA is TGTGCCAGTAGGACCAGTGGAGCTTACTACGAGCAGTACTTC. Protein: CASRTSGAYYEQYF. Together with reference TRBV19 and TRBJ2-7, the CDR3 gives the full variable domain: DGGITQSPKYLFRKEGQNVTLSCEQNLNHDAMYWYRQDPGQGLRLIYYSQIVNDFQKGDIAEGYSVSREKKESFPLTVTSAQKNPTAFYLCASRTSGAYYEQYFGPGTRLTVT.